The 17 T cell receptor beta chains reported below all come from one sample, sequenced in a study of lymphopenia after photon versus proton radiotherapy. The method was immunoSEQ multiplex PCR; TCRdb's version includes in-frame clones alone and lacks a portion of them. This table holds 25,000 to 30,000 clones, 75% to 90% found once. Sequencing used peripheral blood, obtained from a patient treated with photon-based radiotherapy. The receptors stem from a woman aged 45-65 years with pancreatic cancer.

The chain is built from TRBV29-1 and TRBJ1-3; D is undetermined. Trimming took 4 bases from V and 0 from J, leaving 7 bases between them. There are 13 residues in the CDR3. Germline loops: CDR1 SQVTM, CDR2 ANQGSEA. CDR3: CSVVVGSGNTIYF. The CDR3 DNA sequence: TGCAGCGTTGTAGTCGGCTCTGGAAACACCATATATTTT.

The CDR3 nucleotides are TGTGCCAGCAGTGAAGTAGCCTCCTCATCCTACGAGCAGTACTTC. It is translated as CASSEVASSSYEQYF. The V gene is TRBV6-1, the J gene TRBJ2-7; D unresolved. Germline-derived CDR1 and CDR2 are MNHNS and SASEGT. The CDR3 loop spans 15 amino acids. V lost 1 base, J lost 1 base, and 11 bases lay in between.

The rearrangement uses TRBV7-2 and TRBJ1-2, with D possibly matching TRBD1 (5 bases). Trimming left V 0 bases short and J 2 bases short, with 16 bases between. CDR1 SGHTA and CDR2 FQGNSA come from the germline V gene. CDR3 length: 17 residues. The CDR3 spells CASSLAGARRTNYGYTF. In DNA form, the CDR3 reads TGTGCCAGCAGCTTAGCCGGGGCCCGGAGGACAAACTATGGCTACACCTTC. Filled out from reference TRBV7-2 and TRBJ1-2, the complete variable domain reads GAGVSQSPSNKVTEKGKDVELRCDPISGHTALYWYRQSLGQGLEFLIYFQGNSAPDKSGLPSDRFSAERTGGSVSTLTIQRTQQEDSAVYLCASSLAGARRTNYGYTFGSGTRLTVV.

The genes are TRBV15 and TRBJ2-1, with 7 positions matching TRBD2. Germline V CDR1 and CDR2: LNHNV, YYDKDF (reference sequence). V trimming: 8 bases; J trimming: 3 bases; junction bases outside the gene matches: 7. The CDR3 loop spans 14 amino acids. The CDR3 loop reads CATGTRDYYNEQFF. The CDR3 nucleotides are TGTGCCACCGGCACTCGGGACTACTACAATGAGCAGTTCTTC.

This clone is a singleton in its sample. V gene TRBV5-1 combines with J gene TRBJ2-1; 12 bases are a match to TRBD1. The CDR3 spans 16 residues. J was trimmed by 9 bases and V by 3 bases; bases with no gene match: 10. The germline gives CDR1 SGHRS, CDR2 YFSETQ. CDR3 residues: CASSWDPGQGAVEQFF. The CDR3 region has the DNA TGCGCCAGCAGCTGGGACCCGGGACAGGGGGCTGTTGAGCAGTTCTTC.

This sequence joins TRBV29-1 and TRBJ2-1; 7 bases align to TRBD1. The CDR3 totals 13 residues. The junction had 10 bases not matched to a gene; V was cut back by 7 bases and J by 7 bases. Looked up from germline, CDR1 is SQVTM and CDR2 is ANQGSEA. The CDR3 protein is CSGGQLLGNEQFF. The CDR3 bases are TGCAGCGGGGGACAGCTCTTGGGAAATGAGCAGTTCTTC.

This CDR3 reads CASKSPSDPYNEQFF. CDR3 DNA sequence: TGTGCCAGTAAGTCCCCCAGCGACCCCTACAATGAGCAGTTCTTC. V is TRBV19 and J is TRBJ2-1; D unresolved. Germline CDR1 is LNHDA and CDR2 is SQIVND (reference sequence). Deletions cut 7 bases from V and 2 bases from J, with 15 bases between. This CDR3 has 15 amino acids.

This chain links TRBV28 with TRBJ1-5, with no clear D. Between the trimmed V and J ends, which lost 6 bases and 1 base, there was a span of 4 bases. There are 12 residues in the CDR3. CDR1 MDHEN and CDR2 SYDVKM come from the germline V gene. DNA of the CDR3: TGTGCCAGCAGAAGCAGCAATCAGCCCCAGCATTTT. Protein product: CASRSSNQPQHF.

This clone was detected once. The rearrangement uses TRBV19 and TRBJ1-6; D possibly corresponds to TRBD1 (5 bases). V lost 5 bases to trimming and J lost 7 bases, with 15 bases between them. Looked up from germline, CDR1 is LNHDA and CDR2 is SQIVND (reference sequence). The CDR3 has 15 residues. DNA for the CDR3: TGTGCCAGTAGTGCCCGGGACTCTAACAATTCACCCCTCCACTTT. Protein sequence: CASSARDSNNSPLHF.

This sequence joins TRBV6-5 and TRBJ2-3, with 7 bases lining up with TRBD1. V was pared by 0 bases and J by 2 bases, with 2 bases of the junction left unmatched. From germline, CDR1 is MNHEY and CDR2 SVGAGI. The CDR3 is 15 amino acids. The CDR3 DNA reads as TGTGCCAGCAGTTACTCAGGACAGGTCACAGATACGCAGTATTTT. As protein: CASSYSGQVTDTQYF.

The chain employs TRBV9 and TRBJ2-2, with D unclear. Trimming pared 1 base from V and 6 bases from J, leaving 1 base between. The CDR3 loop spans 11 amino acids. The V gene's germline CDR1 is SGDLS and CDR2 YYNGEE. The CDR3 DNA reads TGTGCCAGCAGCGTATCCGGGGAGCTGTTTTTT. Amino acids: CASSVSGELFF. The full variable domain, rest sourced from reference TRBV9 and TRBJ2-2, is DSGVTQTPKHLITATGQRVTLRCSPRSGDLSVYWYQQSLDQGLQFLIQYYNGEERAKGNILERFSAQQFPDLHSELNLSSLELGDSALYFCASSVSGELFFGEGSRLTVL.

Relative to its sample, this clone is large. V and J are TRBV19 and TRBJ2-1; the match to TRBD1 covers 7 bases. The CDR3 is 14 residues long. CDR1 and CDR2 from the germline V gene are LNHDA and SQIVND (reference sequence). The trim removed 5 bases at V and 5 bases at J, leaving 6 bases unmatched. The DNA of the CDR3 is TGTGCCAGTAGTTTCGGGACAGCTAACAATGAGCAGTTCTTC. Translating gives CASSFGTANNEQFF.

The chain has TRBV6-1 and TRBJ2-7, with 10 bases lining up with TRBD2. The germline V gene has CDR1 MNHNS and CDR2 SASEGT. Unmatched junction bases numbered 6, after V lost 7 bases and J lost 3 bases. The CDR3 spans 14 residues. The CDR3 DNA reads as TGTGCCAGCATGACAGGGACTAGCGTCTACGAGCAGTACTTC. This translates into CASMTGTSVYEQYF.

The chain employs TRBV19 and TRBJ2-1, with 8 bases identical to TRBD2. The CDR3 has 15 residues. The V gene end was trimmed by 3 bases and the J gene end by 5 bases; junction bases not matched to a gene: 6. The germline V gene has CDR1 LNHDA and CDR2 SQIVND (reference sequence). The CDR3 DNA follows: TGTGCCAGTAGTATCCCTCTAGCGGGCGACAATGAGCAGTTCTTC. Its protein is CASSIPLAGDNEQFF. The full variable domain, with the rest looked up from reference TRBV19 and TRBJ2-1, is DGGITQSPKYLFRKEGQNVTLSCEQNLNHDAMYWYRQDPGQGLRLIYYSQIVNDFQKGDIAEGYSVSREKKESFPLTVTSAQKNPTAFYLCASSIPLAGDNEQFFGPGTRLTVL.

J is TRBJ2-1 and V is TRBV7-8, with 12 bases identical to TRBD2. V trimming: 0 bases; J trimming: 9 bases; junction bases outside the gene matches: 6. The CDR3 totals 16 residues. Germline CDR1 is SGHVS and CDR2 is FQNEAQ. The CDR3 DNA reads as TGTGCCAGCAGCTTAGCGCTAGCGGGAGGGCTAGGTGAGCAGTTCTTC. Its translation: CASSLALAGGLGEQFF.

This chain uses TRBV5-1 with TRBJ1-5, with 7 positions matching TRBD1. V dropped 4 bases and J dropped 3; count of bases not matched to a gene: 4. The CDR3 extends over 14 amino acids. CDR1 and CDR2 from the germline V gene are SGHRS and YFSETQ. The CDR3 DNA sequence: TGCGCCAGCAGCCCTCAGGGGGACAATCAGCCCCAGCATTTT. It yields the protein CASSPQGDNQPQHF.

The CDR3 loop reads CASSWTQGRTEAFF. The CDR3 DNA sequence: TGTGCCAGCAGTTGGACTCAGGGGCGCACTGAAGCTTTCTTT. The rearrangement uses TRBV7-2 and TRBJ1-1, with D perhaps matching TRBD1 (6 bases). Per germline, CDR1 SGHTA and CDR2 FQGNSA. The CDR3 consists of 14 residues. The V end was cut by 6 bases, the J end by 4 bases, with 15 bases between.